The clone carrying this TCR beta chain was picked up a small number of times. This CDR3 has 13 amino acids. Looked up from germline, CDR1 is MNHEY and CDR2 is SMNVEV (reference sequence). V lost 8 bases to trimming and J lost 4 bases, with 12 bases between them. The sample belongs to a study of blood T cell repertoires in COVID-19. Study as a whole: Some COVID-19 samples were acute and others convalescent; all came from the United States, Italy and Spain. PBMCs, B-cell-depleted T cells, or T cells were the source of the cDNA or gDNA that made up the material.

As processed by the authors: By means of reference gene primer amplification, nucleated cell counts were estimated. The table came from immunoSEQ multiplex PCR; TCRdb's copy has only in-frame clones and leaves some out. V and J calls and clone size are those listed in that table; D and trimming were worked out from the DNA. The table has about 100,000 clones, roughly 85% seen once. V and J are TRBV27 and TRBJ1-5; D is possibly TRBD1 (5 bases). Sequenced sample: peripheral blood. This sequence was found in a man aged 45-65 years with active COVID-19. The CDR3 spells CASRRTTNQPQHF. DNA of the CDR3: TGTGCCAGCCGGCGGACAACGAATCAGCCCCAGCATTTT.